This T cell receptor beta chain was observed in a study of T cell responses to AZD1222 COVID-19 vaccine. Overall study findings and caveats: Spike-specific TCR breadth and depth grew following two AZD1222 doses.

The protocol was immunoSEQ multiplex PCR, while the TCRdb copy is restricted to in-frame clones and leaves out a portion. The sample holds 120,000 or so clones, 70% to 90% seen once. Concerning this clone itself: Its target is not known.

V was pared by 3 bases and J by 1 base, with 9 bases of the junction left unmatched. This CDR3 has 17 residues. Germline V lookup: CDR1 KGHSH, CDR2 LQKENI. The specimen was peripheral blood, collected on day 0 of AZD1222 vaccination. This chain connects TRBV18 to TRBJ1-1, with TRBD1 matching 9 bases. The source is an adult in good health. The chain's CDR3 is CASSPPGTGQENTEAFF. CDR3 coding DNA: TGTGCCAGCTCACCCCCGGGGACAGGGCAAGAGAACACTGAAGCTTTCTTT. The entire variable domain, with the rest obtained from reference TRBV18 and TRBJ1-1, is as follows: NAGVMQNPRHLVRRRGQEARLRCSPMKGHSHVYWYRQLPEEGLKFMVYLQKENIIDESGMPKERFSAEFPKEGPSILRIQQVVRGDSAAYFCASSPPGTGQENTEAFFGQGTRLTVV.